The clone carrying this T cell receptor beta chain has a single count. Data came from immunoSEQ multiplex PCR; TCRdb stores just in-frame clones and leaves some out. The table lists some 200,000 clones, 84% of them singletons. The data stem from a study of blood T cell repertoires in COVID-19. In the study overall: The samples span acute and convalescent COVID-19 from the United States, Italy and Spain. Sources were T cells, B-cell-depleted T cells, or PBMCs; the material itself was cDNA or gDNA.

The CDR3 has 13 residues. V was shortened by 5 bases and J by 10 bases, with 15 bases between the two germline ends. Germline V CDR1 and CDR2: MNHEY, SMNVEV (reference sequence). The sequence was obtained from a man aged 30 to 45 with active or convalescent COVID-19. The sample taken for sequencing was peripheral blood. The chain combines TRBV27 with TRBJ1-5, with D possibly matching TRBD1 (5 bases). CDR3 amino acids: CASSPPGGDPQHF. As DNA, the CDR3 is TGTGCCAGCAGTCCCCCCGGGGGGGATCCCCAGCATTTT.